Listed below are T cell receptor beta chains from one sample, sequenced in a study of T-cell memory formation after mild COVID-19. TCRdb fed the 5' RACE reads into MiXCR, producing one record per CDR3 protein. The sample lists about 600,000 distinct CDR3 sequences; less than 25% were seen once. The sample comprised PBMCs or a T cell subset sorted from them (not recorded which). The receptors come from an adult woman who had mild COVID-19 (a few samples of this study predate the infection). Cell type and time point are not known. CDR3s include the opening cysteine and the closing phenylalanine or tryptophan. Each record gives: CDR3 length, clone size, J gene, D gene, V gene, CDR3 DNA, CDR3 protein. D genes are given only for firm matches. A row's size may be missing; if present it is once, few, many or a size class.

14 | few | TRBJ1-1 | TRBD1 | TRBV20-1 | TGCAGTGTTACACAGGGGGCTAGGGACACTGAAGCTTTCTTT | CSVTQGARDTEAFF
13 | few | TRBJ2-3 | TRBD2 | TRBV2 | TGTGCCAGCAGTGTGGTAGCGGGGGATACGCAGTATTTT | CASSVVAGDTQYF
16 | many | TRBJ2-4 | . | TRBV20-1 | TGCAGTGCTAGAGAATCCAGGGTCGTGTCCAAAAACATTCAGTACTTC | CSARESRVVSKNIQYF
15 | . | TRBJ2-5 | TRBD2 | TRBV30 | TGTGCCTGGAGTGTAGGAGCGGGAGTAGAAGAGACCCAGTACTTC | CAWSVGAGVEETQYF
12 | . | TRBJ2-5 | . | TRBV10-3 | TGTGCCATCCGGGGGCCCGGGGAGACCCAGTACTTC | CAIRGPGETQYF
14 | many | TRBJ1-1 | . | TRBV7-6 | TGTGCCAGCAGCTTAGACAACACTGGGACTGAAGCTTTCTTT | CASSLDNTGTEAFF
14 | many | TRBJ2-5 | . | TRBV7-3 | TGTGCCAGCAGCTTAAGCCCCCAACAAGAGACCCAGTACTTC | CASSLSPQQETQYF
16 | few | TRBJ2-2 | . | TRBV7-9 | TGTGCCAGCAGCTTAGCGCCAGGGGAGGCCACCGGGGAGCTGTTTTTT | CASSLAPGEATGELFF
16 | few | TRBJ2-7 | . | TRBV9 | TGTGCCAGCAGCGTCGGGTTGGCGGGAAATCAGTACGAGCAGTACTTC | CASSVGLAGNQYEQYF
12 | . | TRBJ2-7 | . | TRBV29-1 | TGCAGCGGGCGAGGGTCCTCCGCCGAGCAGTACTTC | CSGRGSSAEQYF
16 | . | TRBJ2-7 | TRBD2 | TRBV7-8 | TGTGCCAGCAGGCCTGTAGCGGGAGTGCCGCTCGGTGAGCAGTACTTC | CASRPVAGVPLGEQYF
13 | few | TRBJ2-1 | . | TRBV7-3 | TGTGCCAGCAGCTCCGACTTCGGCTATGAGCAGTTCTTC | CASSSDFGYEQFF
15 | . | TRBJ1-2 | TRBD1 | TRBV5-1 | TGCGCCAGCAGCTTGTCGACAGGGGCTAACTATGGCTACACCTTC | CASSLSTGANYGYTF
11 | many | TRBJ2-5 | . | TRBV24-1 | TGTGCCACGAATCCCATCGAGACCCAGTACTTC | CATNPIETQYF
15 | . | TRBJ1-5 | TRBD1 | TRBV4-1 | TGCGCCAGCAGCCAGGACAGGTTGAGCAATCAGCCCCAGCATTTT | CASSQDRLSNQPQHF
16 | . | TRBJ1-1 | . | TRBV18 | TGTGCCAGCTCACCGCGCCTAACAGAAATAAACACTGAAGCTTTCTTT | CASSPRLTEINTEAFF
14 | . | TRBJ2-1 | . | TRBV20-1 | TGCAGTGCTAGAGATTTAGCGGAGTACAATGAGCAGTTCTTC | CSARDLAEYNEQFF
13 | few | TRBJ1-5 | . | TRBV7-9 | TGTGCCAGCAGCTTAGGGATCAATCAGCCCCAGCATTTT | CASSLGINQPQHF
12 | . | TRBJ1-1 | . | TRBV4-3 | TGCGCCAGCAGCCAGGGACGGAATGAAGCTTTCTTT | CASSQGRNEAFF
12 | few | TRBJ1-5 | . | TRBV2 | TGTGCCAGCATAGCGGAAGGGGGGCCCCAGCATTTT | CASIAEGGPQHF
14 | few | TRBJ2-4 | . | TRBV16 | TGTGCCAGCAGCCATCCCGGGAAAAGGAACATTCAGTACTTC | CASSHPGKRNIQYF
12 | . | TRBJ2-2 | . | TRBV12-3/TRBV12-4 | TGTGCCAGCAGTTTCGTTGGCGGGGAGCTGTTTTTT | CASSFVGGELFF
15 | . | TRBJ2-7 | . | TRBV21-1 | TGTGCCAGCAGGAAGGGCGGAGGGGGGGTCAGCGAGCAGTACTTC | CASRKGGGGVSEQYF
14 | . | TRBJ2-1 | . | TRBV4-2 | TGTGCCAGCAGCCAAGATGTCCCCCCCAGTGAGCAGTTCTTC | CASSQDVPPSEQFF
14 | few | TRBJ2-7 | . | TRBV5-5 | TGTGCCAGCAGCCGGGCGACGGGGGCCTACGAGCAGTACTTC | CASSRATGAYEQYF
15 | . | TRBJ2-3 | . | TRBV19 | TGTGCCAGTAGCGCGGTTGAGGTGGGCACAGATACGCAGTATTTT | CASSAVEVGTDTQYF
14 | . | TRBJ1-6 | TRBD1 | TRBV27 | TGTGCCAGCAGTCCGAACAGGGGGCTGTCACCCCTCCACTTT | CASSPNRGLSPLHF
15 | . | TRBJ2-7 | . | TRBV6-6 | TGTGCCAGCAGTTACTCGGCGGATTTCTCCTACGAGCAGTACTTC | CASSYSADFSYEQYF
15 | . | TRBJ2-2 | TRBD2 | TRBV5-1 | TGCGCCAGCAGCTACACTAGCGGGGTGACCGGGGAGCTGTTTTTT | CASSYTSGVTGELFF
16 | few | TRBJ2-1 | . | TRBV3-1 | TGTGCCAGCAGCCAAGGGACACCTGGAGGGGGCAATGAGCAGTTCTTC | CASSQGTPGGGNEQFF
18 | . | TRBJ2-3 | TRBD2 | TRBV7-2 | TGTGCCAGCAGCCCCCGTGGGCTAGCGGGAGGGCAAGGCGTTACGCAGTATTTT | CASSPRGLAGGQGVTQYF
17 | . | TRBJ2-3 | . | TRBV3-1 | TGTGCCAGCAGCCAAGATTACGGGGTGAATACCGCAGATACGCAGTATTTT | CASSQDYGVNTADTQYF